These 22 T cell receptor beta chains share one sample of origin, sequenced in a study of identical twins. TCRdb re-called the 5' RACE reads through MiXCR, storing one row per CDR3 protein. The sample includes about 220,000 distinct CDR3 sequences, around 8.1% of them seen just once. The same sample was also used in a study of yellow fever vaccine responses in identical twins.

Input material: memory (CD45RO+) T cells sorted from blood. The receptors come from a woman younger than 30 in good health.

This clonotype was observed many times. The V gene is TRBV5-1, the J gene TRBJ1-1, with D possibly TRBD1 on 5 matching bases. The CDR3 is 14 amino acids. The V gene's germline CDR1 is SGHRS and CDR2 YFSETQ. V was trimmed by 5 bases and J by 5 bases, leaving 16 bases between them. The CDR3 DNA follows: TGCGCCAGCAGTTATCAGGGAAAAGGGACTGAAGCTTTCTTT. It translates to CASSYQGKGTEAFF.

This clonotype was observed a few times. The chain uses TRBV7-9 and TRBJ2-3; perhaps TRBD1 as D (7 bases). Germline V gives CDR1 SEHNR, CDR2 FQNEAQ (reference sequence). V was cut by 5 bases and J by 2 bases, with 11 bases left in between. CDR3 length: 14 residues. Here the CDR3 reads CASSRGTVTDTQYF. The CDR3 DNA reads as TGTGCCAGCAGCCGCGGGACAGTCACAGATACGCAGTATTTT.

Many counts were recorded for this clonotype. V gene TRBV14 combines with J gene TRBJ2-7, with unresolved D. V shed 0 bases and J shed 3 bases, with 3 bases lying between them. Germline values: CDR1 SGHDN, CDR2 FVKESK. The CDR3 covers 12 residues. CDR3 amino acids: CASSQDGYEQYF. CDR3 bases: TGTGCCAGCAGCCAAGACGGCTACGAGCAGTACTTC. The complete variable domain, with remaining parts taken from reference TRBV14 and TRBJ2-7, reads EAGVTQFPSHSVIEKGQTVTLRCDPISGHDNLYWYRRVMGKEIKFLLHFVKESKQDESGMPNNRFLAERTGGTYSTLKVQPAELEDSGVYFCASSQDGYEQYFGPGTRLTVT.

The table lists this clonotype with many counts. The chain joins TRBV27 to TRBJ2-2; 10 bases match TRBD1. Germline V gene lookup returns CDR1 MNHEY and CDR2 SMNVEV (reference sequence). The junction had 8 bases not matched to a gene; V was cut back by 5 bases and J by 2 bases. This CDR3 has 17 amino acids. The CDR3 reads CASSVRGQGLNTGELFF. The CDR3 nucleotides read TGTGCCAGCAGTGTTAGGGGACAGGGGTTAAACACCGGGGAGCTGTTTTTT.

CDR3 in amino acids: CASSRHDNEQFF. Written as DNA, the CDR3 is TGTGCCAGCAGCCGCCACGACAATGAGCAGTTCTTC. The chain carries TRBV7-9 and TRBJ2-1; D remains ambiguous. V was shortened by 5 bases and J by 5 bases, with 7 bases between the two germline ends. This CDR3 is built from 12 residues. Germline V gives CDR1 SEHNR, CDR2 FQNEAQ (reference sequence).

This clonotype appeared many times. The V and J genes are TRBV2 and TRBJ2-3; D possibly corresponds to TRBD2 (6 bases). The CDR3 covers 12 residues. Trimming removed 6 bases at V and 7 bases at J, with 11 bases between. Germline V gene data show CDR1 as SNHLY and CDR2 as FYNNEI. CDR3 bases: TGTGCCAGCAGCCGGGACTCCCATACGCAGTATTTT. It specifies CASSRDSHTQYF. The full variable domain, its missing parts supplied by reference TRBV2 and TRBJ2-3, is EPEVTQTPSHQVTQMGQEVILRCVPISNHLYFYWYRQILGQKVEFLVSFYNNEISEKSEIFDDQFSVERPDGSNFTLKIRSTKLEDSAMYFCASSRDSHTQYFGPGTRLTVL.

This clonotype occurred many times. This rearrangement joins TRBV27 to TRBJ2-7, with D possibly being TRBD1 (6 bases). Germline lookup yields CDR1 MNHEY and CDR2 SMNVEV (reference sequence). This CDR3 spans 13 amino acids. V was cut by 1 base and J by 4 bases, with 8 bases left in between. CDR3 in amino acids: CASSLWGRYEQYF. For the CDR3, the DNA is TGTGCCAGCAGTTTATGGGGGCGGTACGAGCAGTACTTC.

The chain links TRBV7-2 to TRBJ2-7, with 9 bases matching TRBD1. CDR1 and CDR2 (germline): SGHTA, FQGNSA. V was clipped by 7 bases and J by 5 bases; unmatched bases: 9. This CDR3 spans 14 amino acids. The CDR3, as DNA: TGTGCCAGCACCCCTGGGGACAGGGTAGACGAGCAGTACTTC. Translating gives CASTPGDRVDEQYF.

CDR3 coding DNA: TGTGCCAGCAGTGAAAGGGGGACTTCCGCAGAGACCCAGTACTTC. Translating gives CASSERGTSAETQYF. J is TRBJ2-5 and V is TRBV2; D assignment may be TRBD1 or TRBD2 (6 bases each). Germline V gene sequence: CDR1 SNHLY, CDR2 FYNNEI. The CDR3 length is 15 residues. V was cut by 2 bases and J by 4 bases, with 14 bases left in between.

This chain's CDR3 is CASSLVLDIGYTF. Here the CDR3 DNA reads TGTGCCAGCAGCTTGGTCTTGGACATTGGCTACACCTTC. The rearrangement uses TRBV5-4 and TRBJ1-2, with a possible D match to TRBD1 (5 bases). The germline V gene has CDR1 SGHNT and CDR2 YYREEE (reference sequence). V lost 0 bases to trimming and J lost 7 bases, with 10 bases between them. The CDR3 is 13 amino acids.

This clonotype was found a few times. The chain uses TRBV25-1 and TRBJ2-7; weak D call: TRBD2 (5 bases). Trimming took 0 bases from V and 6 from J, leaving 18 bases between them. The CDR3 sequence is 16 residues long. The germline V gene encodes CDR1 MGHDK and CDR2 SYGVNS. The CDR3 bases are TGTGCCAGCAGTGAATACGAGGGTCTGACGAAGAGCGAGCAGTACTTC. Translation: CASSEYEGLTKSEQYF.

This clonotype has only a few counts. CDR3 in DNA: TGTGCCAGCAGAAGGACAGCCCCCTACGAGCAGTACTTC. Its protein product is CASRRTAPYEQYF. V is TRBV28 and J is TRBJ2-7, with D perhaps matching TRBD1 (6 bases). Looked up from germline, CDR1 is MDHEN and CDR2 is SYDVKM. The CDR3 covers 13 residues. Trimming stripped 6 bases from V and 2 bases from J, with 11 bases between.

This chain joins TRBV20-1 and TRBJ2-7; D unresolved. This CDR3 is 11 amino acids long. Germline CDR1 is DFQATT and CDR2 is SNEGSKA (reference sequence). Trimming took 2 bases from V and 3 from J, leaving 5 bases between them. For the CDR3, the DNA is TGCAGTGCTAGATTGGTCTACGAGCAGTACTTC. As protein: CSARLVYEQYF.

The gene calls are TRBV12-3 or TRBV12-4 and TRBJ1-4, with no clear D. This CDR3 is built from 19 residues. The V and J ends lost 1 base and 0 bases respectively, with 18 bases between them. The CDR3 here is CASSLVPKTPLPTNEKLFF. The DNA for the CDR3 is TGTGCCAGCAGTTTAGTTCCAAAAACCCCCCTGCCAACTAATGAAAAACTGTTTTTT.

The chain joins TRBV18 to TRBJ2-1; 7 positions match TRBD1. The J segment lost 0 bases and the V segment lost 5 bases, leaving 7 bases of the junction unmatched. Germline CDR1 and CDR2: KGHSH and LQKENI. CDR3 size: 16 residues. The CDR3 nucleotides are TGTGCCAGCTCAGGGGGACAGTACCCCTCCTACAATGAGCAGTTCTTC. Protein: CASSGGQYPSYNEQFF.

There are a few counts of this clonotype. The chain has TRBV28 and TRBJ2-3, with TRBD2 matching 13 bases. The CDR3 has 23 residues. Trimming removed 1 base from V and 4 bases from J; junction bases left unmatched: 23. Germline lookup yields CDR1 MDHEN and CDR2 SYDVKM. CDR3 sequence (DNA): TGTGCCAGCAGTTTATTTTGGACAGGGAGTTCCCGGACTAGCGGGGGCCGGTCAGATACGCAGTATTTT. It yields the protein CASSLFWTGSSRTSGGRSDTQYF.

This clonotype was seen repeatedly, ten times or more. The chain has TRBV11-2 and TRBJ2-1, with 8 bases matching TRBD2. The germline V gene has CDR1 SGHAT and CDR2 FQNNGV. Trimming took 5 bases from V and 9 from J; bases not matched to a gene: 12. This CDR3 region has 15 residues. The CDR3 region has the DNA TGTGCCAGCAGCACGCGGGGGCTAGCGGGTGGTGAGCAGTTCTTC. It is translated as CASSTRGLAGGEQFF.

This clonotype occurred many times. The rearrangement links TRBV7-2 to TRBJ2-3, with TRBD2 identical over 12 bases. The CDR3 runs 16 residues. Looked up from germline, CDR1 is SGHTA and CDR2 is FQGNSA. V was clipped by 4 bases and J by 0 bases; unmatched bases: 2. The CDR3 bases are TGTGCCAGCAGCTCACTAGCGGGGGGAAGCACAGATACGCAGTATTTT. It is translated as CASSSLAGGSTDTQYF.

A few counts support this clonotype. The CDR3: CASSQKEAPGLYKNTGELFF. In DNA, the CDR3 is TGTGCCAGCAGCCAAAAAGAAGCTCCGGGACTATATAAAAACACCGGGGAGCTGTTTTTT. This rearrangement joins TRBV3-1 to TRBJ2-2, with 7 bases that match TRBD2. CDR1 and CDR2 from the germline V gene are LGHDT and YNNKEL (reference sequence). V shed 2 bases and J 2 bases; nucleotides not matched to a gene: 17. The CDR3 spans 20 residues.

This clonotype was detected ten times or more. The rearrangement joins TRBV12-3 or TRBV12-4 to TRBJ1-1; D uncertain. The CDR3 has 15 residues. Trimming left V 6 bases short and J 0 bases short, with 14 bases between. The CDR3 DNA reads as TGTGCCAGCAGATCAGTAGAGGCAGTGAACACTGAAGCTTTCTTT. This encodes CASRSVEAVNTEAFF.

About this clonotype: One end of the junction varies from germline; a read error may be responsible. This chain connects TRBV20-1 to TRBJ2-4; 7 bases line up with TRBD1. CDR1 is DFQATT, CDR2 SNEGSKA, per germline (reference sequence). CDR3 length equals 16 residues. The CDR3 DNA follows: TGCTGTGCTAGAGATCTCGAGGCAGGGGGCAAAAACATTCAGTACTTC. Protein: CCARDLEAGGKNIQYF.

In its sample, this clonotype was seen once. This chain uses TRBV9 with TRBJ2-7; TRBD2 might be the D (6 bases). Germline V lookup: CDR1 SGDLS, CDR2 YYNGEE. This CDR3 has 14 residues. V was trimmed by 2 bases and J by 5 bases, leaving 14 bases between them. The CDR3 bases are TGTGCCAGCAGCGTCCTTCCATCGGGGGACGAGCAGTACTTC. Protein product: CASSVLPSGDEQYF. The full variable domain, in which reference TRBV9 and TRBJ2-7 provide the parts outside the CDR3, is DSGVTQTPKHLITATGQRVTLRCSPRSGDLSVYWYQQSLDQGLQFLIQYYNGEERAKGNILERFSAQQFPDLHSELNLSSLELGDSALYFCASSVLPSGDEQYFGPGTRLTVT.